Given below is one T cell receptor (beta chain) in context. Cells were CD45RO-negative CD62L-positive naive CD4 T cells sorted from PBMCs. Profiled with immunoSEQ multiplex PCR; TCRdb holds only in-frame clones, not every one. The repertoire holds roughly 80,000 clones, 90% to 95% seen once, with approximately 1.4% in the top ten. The sample belongs to a study of human versus mouse CDR3 diversity and MHC coevolution. From germline, CDR1 is SGHTA and CDR2 FQGNSA. V trimming: 6 bases; J trimming: 3 bases; junction bases outside the gene matches: 6. CDR3 length equals 15 residues. The sequencing sample was made of naive CD4+ T cells from blood. Described subset: CD45RO-negative CD62L-positive naive CD4 T cells. This TCR was recovered from a person between 25 and 70 years old in good health. The chain recombines TRBV7-2 with TRBJ1-3; TRBD1 matches at 9 bases. The CDR3 region has the DNA TGTGCCAGCAGTCCCACAGGGGGCTATGGAAACACCATATATTTT. This sequence encodes CASSPTGGYGNTIYF. Full variable domain (rest looked up from reference TRBV7-2 and TRBJ1-3): GAGVSQSPSNKVTEKGKDVELRCDPISGHTALYWYRQSLGQGLEFLIYFQGNSAPDKSGLPSDRFSAERTGGSVSTLTIQRTQQEDSAVYLCASSPTGGYGNTIYFGEGSWLTVV.